This T cell receptor beta chain was sequenced in a study of blood T cell repertoires in COVID-19. For the study at large: Some COVID-19 samples were acute and others convalescent; all came from the United States, Italy and Spain. In each case, the material was cDNA or gDNA derived from T cells, B-cell-depleted T cells, or PBMCs.

Germline V lookup: CDR1 KGHSH, CDR2 LQKENI. Trimming shortened V by 3 bases and J by 10 bases, and 13 bases separated the two germline ends. The CDR3 extends over 13 amino acids. In the authors' methods: Estimated nucleated cell counts came from reference gene primer amplification. Libraries were prepared by immunoSEQ multiplex PCR; TCRdb keeps only in-frame clonotypes and omits some of them. D and trimming were read from the DNA, whereas the V and J calls and clone size are those reported in that table. The data hold approximately 72,000 clones, with around 85% observed a single time. The V gene is TRBV18, the J gene TRBJ2-4, with D hard to call. The source material was peripheral blood. The TCR was taken from a woman older than 75 with active or convalescent COVID-19. The CDR3 spells CASSPDNFWIQYF. The CDR3 region has the DNA TGTGCCAGCTCACCCGACAACTTCTGGATTCAGTACTTC.